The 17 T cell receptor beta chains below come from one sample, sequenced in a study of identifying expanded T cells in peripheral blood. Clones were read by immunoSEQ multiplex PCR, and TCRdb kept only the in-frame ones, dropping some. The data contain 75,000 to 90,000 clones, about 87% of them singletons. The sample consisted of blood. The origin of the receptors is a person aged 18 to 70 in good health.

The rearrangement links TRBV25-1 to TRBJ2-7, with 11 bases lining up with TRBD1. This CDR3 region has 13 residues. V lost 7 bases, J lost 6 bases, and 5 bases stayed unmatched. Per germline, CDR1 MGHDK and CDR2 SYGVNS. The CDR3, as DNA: TGTGCCAGCATCTCAGGGACAGGGGGCGAGCAGTACTTC. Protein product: CASISGTGGEQYF.

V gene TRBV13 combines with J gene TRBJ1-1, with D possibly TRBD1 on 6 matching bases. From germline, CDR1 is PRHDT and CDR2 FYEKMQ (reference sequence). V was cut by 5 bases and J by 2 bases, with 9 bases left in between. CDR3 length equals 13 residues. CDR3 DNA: TGTGCCAGCAGCCTGGACAGAAACACTGAAGCTTTCTTT. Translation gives CASSLDRNTEAFF.

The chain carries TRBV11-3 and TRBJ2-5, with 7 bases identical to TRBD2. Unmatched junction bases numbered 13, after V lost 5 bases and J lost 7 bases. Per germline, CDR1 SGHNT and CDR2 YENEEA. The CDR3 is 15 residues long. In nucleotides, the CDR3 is TGTGCCAGCAGCCAGAAGGGTGGCGGGAGTGTGACCCAGTACTTC. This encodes CASSQKGGGSVTQYF.

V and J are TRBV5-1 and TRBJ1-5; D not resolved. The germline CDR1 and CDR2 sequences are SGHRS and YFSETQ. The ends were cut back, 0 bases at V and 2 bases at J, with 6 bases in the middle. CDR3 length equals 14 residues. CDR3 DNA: TGCGCCAGCAGCTTGGGGGGAGGCAATCAGCCCCAGCATTTT. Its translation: CASSLGGGNQPQHF. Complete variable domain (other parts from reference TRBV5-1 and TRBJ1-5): KAGVTQTPRYLIKTRGQQVTLSCSPISGHRSVSWYQQTPGQGLQFLFEYFSETQRNKGNFPGRFSGRQFSNSRSEMNVSTLELGDSALYLCASSLGGGNQPQHFGDGTRLSIL.

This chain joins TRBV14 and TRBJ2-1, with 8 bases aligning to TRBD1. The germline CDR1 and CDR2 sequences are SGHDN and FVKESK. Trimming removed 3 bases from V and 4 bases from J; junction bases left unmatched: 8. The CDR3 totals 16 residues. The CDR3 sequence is CASSQNYRGIYNEQFF. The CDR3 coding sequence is TGTGCCAGCAGCCAGAACTACAGGGGGATTTACAATGAGCAGTTCTTC.

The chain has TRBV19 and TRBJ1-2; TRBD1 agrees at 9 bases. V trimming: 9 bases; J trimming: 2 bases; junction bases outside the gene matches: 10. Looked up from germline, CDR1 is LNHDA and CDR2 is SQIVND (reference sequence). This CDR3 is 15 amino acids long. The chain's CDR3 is CASWDRDWGNYGYTF. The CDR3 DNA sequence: TGTGCCAGCTGGGACAGGGATTGGGGAAACTATGGCTACACCTTC.

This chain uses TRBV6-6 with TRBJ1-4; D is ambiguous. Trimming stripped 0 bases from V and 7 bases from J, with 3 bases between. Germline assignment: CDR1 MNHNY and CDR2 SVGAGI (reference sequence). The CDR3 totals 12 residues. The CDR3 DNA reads TGTGCCAGCAGTTACTCGATTGAAAAACTGTTTTTT. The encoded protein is CASSYSIEKLFF.

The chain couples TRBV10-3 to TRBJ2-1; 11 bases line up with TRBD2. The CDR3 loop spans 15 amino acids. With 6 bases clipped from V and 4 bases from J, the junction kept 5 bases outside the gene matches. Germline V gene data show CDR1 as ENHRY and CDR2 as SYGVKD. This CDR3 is CAISPGLAEYNEQFF. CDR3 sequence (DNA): TGTGCCATCAGCCCGGGACTAGCGGAGTACAATGAGCAGTTCTTC.

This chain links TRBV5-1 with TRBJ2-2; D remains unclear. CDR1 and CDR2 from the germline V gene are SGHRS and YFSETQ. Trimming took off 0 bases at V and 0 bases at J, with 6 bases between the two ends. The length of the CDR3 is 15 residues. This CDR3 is CASSLDGANTGELFF. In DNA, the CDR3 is TGCGCCAGCAGCTTGGACGGTGCGAACACCGGGGAGCTGTTTTTT.

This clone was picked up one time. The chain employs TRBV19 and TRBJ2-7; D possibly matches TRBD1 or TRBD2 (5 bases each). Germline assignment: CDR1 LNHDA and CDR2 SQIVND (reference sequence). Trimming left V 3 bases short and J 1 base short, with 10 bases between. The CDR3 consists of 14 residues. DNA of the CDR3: TGTGCCAGTAGTATGGGGGTTTCGTCCTACGAGCAGTACTTC. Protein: CASSMGVSSYEQYF.

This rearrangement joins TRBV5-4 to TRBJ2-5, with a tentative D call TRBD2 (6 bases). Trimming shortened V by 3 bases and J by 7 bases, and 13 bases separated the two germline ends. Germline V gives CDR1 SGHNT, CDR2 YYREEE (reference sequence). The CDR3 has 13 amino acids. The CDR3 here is CASSSGTAVTQYF. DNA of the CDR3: TGTGCCAGCAGCTCCGGGACTGCGGTGACCCAGTACTTC.

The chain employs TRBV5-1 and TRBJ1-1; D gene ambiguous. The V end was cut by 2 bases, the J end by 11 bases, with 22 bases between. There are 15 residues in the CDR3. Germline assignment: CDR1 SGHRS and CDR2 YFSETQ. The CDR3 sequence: CASSLTSWVGRLAFF. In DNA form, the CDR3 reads TGCGCCAGCAGCTTAACTTCGTGGGTCGGGCGGTTGGCTTTCTTT.

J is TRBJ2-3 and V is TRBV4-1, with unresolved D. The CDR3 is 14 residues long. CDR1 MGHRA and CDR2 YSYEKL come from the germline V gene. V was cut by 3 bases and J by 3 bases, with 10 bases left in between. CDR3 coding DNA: TGCGCCAGCAGCCAGGGTCCCCGGACAGATACGCAGTATTTT. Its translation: CASSQGPRTDTQYF.

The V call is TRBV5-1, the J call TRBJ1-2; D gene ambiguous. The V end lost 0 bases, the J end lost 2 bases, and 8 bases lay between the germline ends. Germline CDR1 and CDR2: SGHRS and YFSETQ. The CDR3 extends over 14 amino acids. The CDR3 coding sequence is TGCGCCAGCAGCTTGGGATCCGGGAACTATGGCTACACCTTC. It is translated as CASSLGSGNYGYTF.

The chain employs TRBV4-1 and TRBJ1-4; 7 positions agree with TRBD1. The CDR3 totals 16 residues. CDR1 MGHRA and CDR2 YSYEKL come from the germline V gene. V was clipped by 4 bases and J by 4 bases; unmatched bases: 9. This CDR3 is CASSPPPGQSNEKLFF. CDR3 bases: TGCGCCAGCAGCCCCCCACCGGGACAGAGTAATGAAAAACTGTTTTTT.

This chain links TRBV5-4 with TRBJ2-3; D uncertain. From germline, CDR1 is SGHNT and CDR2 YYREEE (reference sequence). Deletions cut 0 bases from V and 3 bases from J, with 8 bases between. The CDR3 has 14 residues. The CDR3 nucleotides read TGTGCCAGCAGCTTGGCCCAGAGAACAGATACGCAGTATTTT. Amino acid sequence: CASSLAQRTDTQYF.

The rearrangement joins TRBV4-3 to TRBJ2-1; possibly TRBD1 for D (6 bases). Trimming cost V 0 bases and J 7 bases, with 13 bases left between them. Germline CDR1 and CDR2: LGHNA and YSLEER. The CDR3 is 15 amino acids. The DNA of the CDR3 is TGCGCCAGCAGCCAAGAAGGGGGAAGGGGGAATGAGCAGTTCTTC. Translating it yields CASSQEGGRGNEQFF.